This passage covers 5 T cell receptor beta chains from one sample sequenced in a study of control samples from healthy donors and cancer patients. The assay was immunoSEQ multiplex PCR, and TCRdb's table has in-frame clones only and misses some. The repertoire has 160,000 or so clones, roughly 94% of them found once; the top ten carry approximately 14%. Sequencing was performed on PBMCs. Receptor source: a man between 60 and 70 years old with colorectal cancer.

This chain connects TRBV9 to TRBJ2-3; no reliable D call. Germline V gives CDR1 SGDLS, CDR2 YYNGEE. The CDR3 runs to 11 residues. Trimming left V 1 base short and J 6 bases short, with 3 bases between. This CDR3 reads CASSVRDTQYF. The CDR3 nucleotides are TGTGCCAGCAGCGTAAGGGATACGCAGTATTTT.

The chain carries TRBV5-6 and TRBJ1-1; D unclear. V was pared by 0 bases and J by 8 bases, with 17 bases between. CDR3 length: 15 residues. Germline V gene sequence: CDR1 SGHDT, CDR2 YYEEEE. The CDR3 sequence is CASSLAGLRSREAFF. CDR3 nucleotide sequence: TGTGCCAGCAGCTTGGCGGGTTTAAGGTCCCGGGAAGCTTTCTTT.

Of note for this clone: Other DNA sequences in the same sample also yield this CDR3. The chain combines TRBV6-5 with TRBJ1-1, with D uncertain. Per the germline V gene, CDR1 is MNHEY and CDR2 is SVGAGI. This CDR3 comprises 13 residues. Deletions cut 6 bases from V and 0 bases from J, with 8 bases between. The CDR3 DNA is TGTGCCAGCAGCTTGCAATTGAACACTGAAGCTTTCTTT. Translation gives CASSLQLNTEAFF.

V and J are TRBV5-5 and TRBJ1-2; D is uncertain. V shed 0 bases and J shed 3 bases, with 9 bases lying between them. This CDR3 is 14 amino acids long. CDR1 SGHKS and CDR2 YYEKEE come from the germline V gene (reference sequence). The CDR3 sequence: CASSLVGQDYGYTF. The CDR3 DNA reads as TGTGCCAGCAGCTTGGTAGGGCAGGACTATGGCTACACCTTC.

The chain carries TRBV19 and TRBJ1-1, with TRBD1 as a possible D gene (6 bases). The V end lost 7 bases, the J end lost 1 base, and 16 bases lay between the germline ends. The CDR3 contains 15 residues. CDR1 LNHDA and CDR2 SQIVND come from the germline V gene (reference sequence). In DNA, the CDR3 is TGTGCCAGTATCCCCCGGGGGGCTCCGAACACTGAAGCTTTCTTT. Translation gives CASIPRGAPNTEAFF.